This TCR beta chain was recovered during a study of T cells in Graves' hyperthyroidism and ophthalmopathy. Study overall: Peripheral blood samples were taken at initial diagnosis, prior to any treatment. General study points: Most clonotypes expanded in the thyroid (above 0.001) were also present in blood.

This clonotype was counted at least ten times. As yet, its antigen is unknown. Trimming removed 5 bases from V and 0 bases from J, with 11 bases in between. Germline V gene sequence: CDR1 MNHNS, CDR2 SASEGT. CDR3 length equals 15 residues. For the diagnoses, clinical symptoms, serum thyroxine and TRAb, thyroid ultrasound and orbital computed tomography were used. Using roughly 9.4 ml of fresh peripheral blood, PBMCs were prepared. Amplification targeted TCR beta CDR3 regions from RNA transcripts. TCR CDR3 regions were first amplified by RT-PCR with HTBI primers. TCRdb redid the calling of the multiplex PCR reads with MiXCR, one entry per CDR3 protein. The table records hundreds of thousands of distinct CDR3 sequences, 13% of them present only once.

Sequenced input: blood. This TCR was sampled from a woman aged 18-29 years with Graves' hyperthyroidism. This chain joins TRBV6-1 and TRBJ2-4; D may match TRBD1 or TRBD2 (5 bases each). This CDR3 is CASSSGRLAKNIQYF. CDR3 nucleotide sequence: TGTGCCAGCAGTTCGGGGCGGCTAGCCAAAAACATTCAGTACTTC.